This TCR beta chain came from a study of metastatic and nonmetastatic thyroid tumors. This clone has at least ten counts. Every patient was untreated before thyroid surgery. Per the study methods: Differences in CDR3 between clinicopathological groups were drawn on to build a classifier intended to discriminate distant-metastatic papillary thyroid cancer patients. TCRdb re-called clones from the PCR reads using MiXCR. In this record, the V and J calls reflect TCRdb's handling and not the investigators' own analysis. The sample lists tens of thousands of clones, around 14% occurring once. The V and J ends lost 6 bases and 3 bases, in that order; junction bases with no gene match: 4. The germline V gene encodes CDR1 MNHNS and CDR2 SASEGT. The CDR3 runs 15 residues.

The TCR originated in a male donor with papillary thyroid cancer or a benign thyroid nodule (not recorded which). Some clones in this sample may be carry-over from other donors' samples. The chain uses TRBV6-1 and TRBJ2-2; TRBD1 matches at 10 bases. What was sequenced was blood. CDR3 sequence: CASRTGGYDTGELFF. The CDR3 nucleotides are TGTGCCAGCAGGACAGGGGGCTATGACACCGGGGAGCTGTTTTTT.